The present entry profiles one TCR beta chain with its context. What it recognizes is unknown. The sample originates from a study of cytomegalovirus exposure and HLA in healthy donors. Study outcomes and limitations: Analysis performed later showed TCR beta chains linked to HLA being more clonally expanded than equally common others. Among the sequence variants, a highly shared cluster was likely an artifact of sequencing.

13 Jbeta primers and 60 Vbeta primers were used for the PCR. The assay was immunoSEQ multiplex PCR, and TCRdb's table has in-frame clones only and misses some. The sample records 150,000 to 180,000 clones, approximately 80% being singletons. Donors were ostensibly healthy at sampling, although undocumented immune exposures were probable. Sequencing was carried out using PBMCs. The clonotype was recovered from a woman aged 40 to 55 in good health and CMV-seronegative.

Here the CDR3 DNA reads TGTGCCAGCGTTTGGGACAGCCTCACCGGGGAGCTGTTTTTT. Protein product: CASVWDSLTGELFF. The chain has TRBV2 and TRBJ2-2, with TRBD1 matching over 7 bases. With V trimmed by 8 bases and J by 4 bases, 7 bases remained unmatched. Germline values: CDR1 SNHLY, CDR2 FYNNEI. The CDR3 is made up of 14 amino acids.